The clone carrying this T cell receptor beta chain was seen a handful of times. Its antigen is unidentified. Different DNA sequences within this sample yield the same CDR3. The investigators split CD4+ cells into a CD45RA+ naive subset and a CD45RA-negative memory subset. This sample is drawn from a study of shared clonotypes between healthy human individuals. General study results and limits: Naive CD4 clonotype sharing across several donors was around 5.5%. Unshared clonotypes carried lower generation probabilities than those common to all four donors.

The ends were cut back, 1 base at V and 7 bases at J, with 8 bases in the middle. The germline CDR1 and CDR2 sequences are SGHTA and FQGNSA. This CDR3 has 12 amino acids. Clones were sequenced by immunoSEQ multiplex PCR, and TCRdb holds only the in-frame ones, with some missing. Of approximately 2,300,000 clones listed, 85% to 95% are singletons. The sequence was obtained from a man in his late teens or twenties in good health. Some clones in this sample may be carry-over from other donors' samples. The chain carries TRBV7-2 and TRBJ2-7; TRBD2 might be the D (6 bases). What was sequenced was naive CD4+ T cells from PBMCs. Subset here: CD45RA+ positively selected. The CDR3 region is CASSLVGREQYF. CDR3 bases: TGTGCCAGCAGCTTAGTGGGGAGGGAGCAGTACTTC.